This TCR beta chain is from a study of blood T cell repertoires in COVID-19. Study-level information: There were acute and convalescent COVID-19 samples, and they came from the United States, Italy and Spain.

Repertoires were generated with immunoSEQ multiplex PCR, while TCRdb's copy carries only in-frame clones and drops some. The sample comprises hundreds of thousands of clones, about 81% of which are singletons, and approximately 13% rests with the top ten. Germline CDR1 GTSNPN, CDR2 SVGIG (reference sequence). V lost 3 bases, J lost 5 bases, and 6 bases stayed unmatched. This CDR3 contains 15 residues. This chain links TRBV30 with TRBJ2-1; 11 bases line up with TRBD1. This receptor was taken from a woman aged 55-70 years with active or convalescent COVID-19. Sequenced input: peripheral blood. CDR3 region: CAWSTGTGGHNEQFF. The CDR3 nucleotides are TGTGCCTGGAGCACCGGGACAGGGGGTCACAATGAGCAGTTCTTC. The full variable domain, completed using reference TRBV30 and TRBJ2-1, is SQTIHQWPATLVQPVGSPLSLECTVEGTSNPNLYWYRQAAGRGLQLLFYSVGIGQISSEVPQNLSASRPQDRQFILSSKKLLLSDSGFYLCAWSTGTGGHNEQFFGPGTRLTVL.